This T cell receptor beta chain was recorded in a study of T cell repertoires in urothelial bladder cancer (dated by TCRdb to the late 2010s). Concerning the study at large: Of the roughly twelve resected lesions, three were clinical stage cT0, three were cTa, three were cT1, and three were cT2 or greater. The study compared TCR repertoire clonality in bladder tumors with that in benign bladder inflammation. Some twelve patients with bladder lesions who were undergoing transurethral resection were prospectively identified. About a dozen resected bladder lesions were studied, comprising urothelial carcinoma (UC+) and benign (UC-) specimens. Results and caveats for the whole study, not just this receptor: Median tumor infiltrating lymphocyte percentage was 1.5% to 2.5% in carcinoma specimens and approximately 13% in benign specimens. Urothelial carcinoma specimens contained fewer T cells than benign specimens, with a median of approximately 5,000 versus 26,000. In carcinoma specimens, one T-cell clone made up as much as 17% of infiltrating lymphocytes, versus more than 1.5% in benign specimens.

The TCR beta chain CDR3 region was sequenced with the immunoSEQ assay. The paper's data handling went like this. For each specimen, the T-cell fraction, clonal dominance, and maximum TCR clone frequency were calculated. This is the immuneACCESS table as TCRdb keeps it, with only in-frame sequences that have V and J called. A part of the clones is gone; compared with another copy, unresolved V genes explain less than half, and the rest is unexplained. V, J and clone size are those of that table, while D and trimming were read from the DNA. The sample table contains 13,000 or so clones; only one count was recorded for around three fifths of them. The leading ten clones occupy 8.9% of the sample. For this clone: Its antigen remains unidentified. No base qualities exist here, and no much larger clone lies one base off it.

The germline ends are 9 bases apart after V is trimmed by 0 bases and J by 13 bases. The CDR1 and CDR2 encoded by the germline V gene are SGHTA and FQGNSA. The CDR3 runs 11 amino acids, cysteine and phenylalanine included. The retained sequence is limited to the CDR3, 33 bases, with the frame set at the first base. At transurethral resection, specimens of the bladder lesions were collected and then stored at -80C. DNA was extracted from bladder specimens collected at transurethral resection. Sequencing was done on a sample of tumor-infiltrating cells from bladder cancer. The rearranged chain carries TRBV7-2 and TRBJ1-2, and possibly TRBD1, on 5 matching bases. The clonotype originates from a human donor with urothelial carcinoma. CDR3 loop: CASSLAGAITF. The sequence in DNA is TGTGCCAGCAGCTTAGCAGGGGCTATCACCTTC.